Listed below are T cell receptor beta chains from one sample, sequenced in a study of T-cell memory formation after mild COVID-19. TCRdb independently ran MiXCR on the 5' RACE reads; one entry per CDR3 protein. The sample includes about 340,000 distinct CDR3 sequences, around a sixth of them seen just once. Sequenced sample: PBMCs or a T cell subset sorted from them (not recorded which). These receptors were obtained from a man between 18 and 35 years old who had mild COVID-19 (a few samples of this study predate the infection). Cell type and time point are not known. Both conserved end residues are part of each CDR3. D genes are given only for firm matches. Size is stated for part of the rows, as once, few or many counts, or as a class when the clone is expanded.

j_call	v_call	clone_size	d_call	cdr3_nt	cdr3_aa
TRBJ1-1	TRBV6-2/TRBV6-3	-	-	TGTGCCAGCAGTTCCCGACAGCTTGAAGCTTTCTTT	CASSSRQLEAFF
TRBJ2-5	TRBV7-6	-	-	TGTGCCAGCAGCTTAGTACCGGGACGAATAGAGACCCAGTACTTC	CASSLVPGRIETQYF
TRBJ2-7	TRBV6-5	-	TRBD2	TGTGCCAGCAGCTCAGGACTAGCGGAGATCTACGAGCAGTACTTC	CASSSGLAEIYEQYF
TRBJ2-4	TRBV7-6	few	-	TGTGCCAGCAGCGCAGTCCGCAGGGGGGTGGCCAAAAACATTCAGTACTTC	CASSAVRRGVAKNIQYF
TRBJ2-3	TRBV9	-	-	TGTGCCAGCGGTTTGGGGCGGGGAAGCACAGATACGCAGTATTTT	CASGLGRGSTDTQYF
TRBJ2-3	TRBV7-9	many	-	TGTGCCAGCAGCTTTGTTTCTACAGATACGCAGTATTTT	CASSFVSTDTQYF
TRBJ1-6	TRBV7-9	-	-	TGTGCCAGCAGCTTAGGAGGCCAGCGCGGAGATAATTCACCCCTCCACTTT	CASSLGGQRGDNSPLHF
TRBJ2-3	TRBV10-3	-	-	TGTGCCACTGGGGGGCAAGCGGGGCCCCAGGCTACGCAGTATTTT	CATGGQAGPQATQYF
TRBJ1-2	TRBV9	few	-	TGTGCCAGCAGCGTAGGTCAGGCCAATGGCTACACCTTC	CASSVGQANGYTF
TRBJ2-7	TRBV24-1	few	TRBD1	TGTGCCACCAGTGACTACCGGGACAGGTGTTACGAGCAGTACTTC	CATSDYRDRCYEQYF
TRBJ1-2	TRBV10-2	few	-	TGCGCCAGCGAGCGGTCGCCGGGAGACAGAGGGTATGGCTACACCTTC	CASERSPGDRGYGYTF
TRBJ1-1	TRBV5-1	few	-	TGCGCCAGCAGCTTGGATTCGTGGAACACTGAAGCTTTCTTT	CASSLDSWNTEAFF
TRBJ2-2	TRBV9	-	-	TGTGCCAGCAGCGTAGAAGGGAACCCTTCGAACACCGGGGAGCTGTTTTTT	CASSVEGNPSNTGELFF
TRBJ2-1	TRBV6-6	-	-	TGTGCCAGCAGTTACGTTGGGACCTACAATGAGCAGTTCTTC	CASSYVGTYNEQFF
TRBJ1-1	TRBV20-1	-	TRBD1	TGCAGTGCTTTCACTCCTGGACAGGGTCGCACTGAAGCTTTCTTT	CSAFTPGQGRTEAFF
TRBJ1-1	TRBV4-3	-	-	TGCGCCAGCAGCCCGGGAGGCGGATATAAGGGCACTGAAGCTTTCTTT	CASSPGGGYKGTEAFF
TRBJ1-4	TRBV7-9	-	-	TGTGCCAGCAGCTTAGACCTTGAAAAACTGTTTTTT	CASSLDLEKLFF
TRBJ2-7	TRBV7-6	few	TRBD2	TGTGCCAGCAGCTTCGGTAGCGGGGGGTCCTCCTACGAGCAGTACTTC	CASSFGSGGSSYEQYF
TRBJ1-2	TRBV4-2	-	-	TGTGCCAGCAGCCAAGGCCTGGGGGACATGGGCTATGGCTACACCTTC	CASSQGLGDMGYGYTF
TRBJ1-1	TRBV5-1	-	-	TGCGCCAGCAGGCCCGGGACATCGAACACTGAAGCTTTCTTT	CASRPGTSNTEAFF
TRBJ1-5	TRBV6-1	-	-	TGTGCCAGCAGTGCCTATCAGCCCCAGCATTTT	CASSAYQPQHF
TRBJ2-3	TRBV7-2	few	-	TGTGCCAGCAGCGCCCGACAGGGAGGGGCAGATACGCAGTATTTT	CASSARQGGADTQYF
TRBJ2-5	TRBV28	few	TRBD1	TGTGCCAGCAGCTCCCCCCTGGGGGGACAGGGTGGGGAGACCCAGTACTTC	CASSSPLGGQGGETQYF
TRBJ2-2	TRBV12-3/TRBV12-4	many	-	TGTGCCAGCAGTTTCACCATTTCCGGGGAGCTGTTTTTT	CASSFTISGELFF
TRBJ2-1	TRBV12-3/TRBV12-4	few	TRBD2	TGTGCCAGCAGGGCGACTAGCGGGGGGGCCCGTGAGCAGTTCTTC	CASRATSGGAREQFF
TRBJ2-7	TRBV7-9	-	TRBD2	TGTGCCAGCAGCCCCGCTAGCGGGCCGTCCTACGAGCAGTACTTC	CASSPASGPSYEQYF
TRBJ1-1	TRBV12-3/TRBV12-4	-	-	TGTGCCAGCAGTTTTGGTTACGAGGCTTTCTTT	CASSFGYEAFF
TRBJ1-6	TRBV10-3	-	-	TGTGCCACCCTGGACGTAACCTATAATTCACCCCTCCACTTT	CATLDVTYNSPLHF
TRBJ1-2	TRBV12-3/TRBV12-4	-	-	TGTGCCAGCAGGGTTGGCTACTATGGCTACACCTTC	CASRVGYYGYTF
TRBJ1-1	TRBV5-1	few	-	TGCGCCAGCAGCGGTACAGCCGGGGGTATTGAAGCTTTCTTT	CASSGTAGGIEAFF
TRBJ2-1	TRBV7-9	few	-	TGTGCCAGCAGCCCACCTGGGGCCAACAATGAGCAGTTCTTC	CASSPPGANNEQFF
TRBJ2-1	TRBV5-5	many	-	TGTGCCAGCAGCTTTATCCTCACGGTATCGGGTCCAGCGTGGGTCAATGAGCAGTTCTTC	CASSFILTVSGPAWVNEQFF
TRBJ2-1	TRBV4-1	few	-	TGCGCCAGCAGCCAAGTCGGCCCTGTCTTCGATGAGCAGTTCTTC	CASSQVGPVFDEQFF
TRBJ2-7	TRBV18	few	-	TGTGCCAGCTCACCACTGGGGGACGAGCAGTACTTC	CASSPLGDEQYF
TRBJ2-5	TRBV20-1	-	-	TGCAGTGCTAGACCCAGAGAGACCCAGTACTTC	CSARPRETQYF
TRBJ2-1	TRBV4-3	-	TRBD2	TGCGCCAGCAGCCAAGATCGGGGGGGCATTGGGCAGTTCTTC	CASSQDRGGIGQFF
TRBJ2-1	TRBV5-1	many	-	TGCGCCAGCTCCTTGGGCCAGGGTTCGAGTTCGTACAATGAGCAGTTCTTC	CASSLGQGSSSYNEQFF
TRBJ2-7	TRBV12-3/TRBV12-4	-	-	TGTGCCAGCAGTCATAGCGGATACTACGAGCAGTACTTC	CASSHSGYYEQYF
TRBJ1-1	TRBV5-1	-	TRBD1	TGCGCCAGCAGCTCTTACAGGGGTGACACTGAAGCTTTCTTT	CASSSYRGDTEAFF
TRBJ1-4	TRBV7-6	few	TRBD1	TGTGCCAGCAGCTTAGAAGGACAGGGGGATGAAAAACTGTTTTTT	CASSLEGQGDEKLFF
TRBJ1-1	TRBV6-6	-	-	TGTGCCAGCAGTTACGATCGGCAGCAGGATTTCATGAACACTGAAGCTTTCTTT	CASSYDRQQDFMNTEAFF